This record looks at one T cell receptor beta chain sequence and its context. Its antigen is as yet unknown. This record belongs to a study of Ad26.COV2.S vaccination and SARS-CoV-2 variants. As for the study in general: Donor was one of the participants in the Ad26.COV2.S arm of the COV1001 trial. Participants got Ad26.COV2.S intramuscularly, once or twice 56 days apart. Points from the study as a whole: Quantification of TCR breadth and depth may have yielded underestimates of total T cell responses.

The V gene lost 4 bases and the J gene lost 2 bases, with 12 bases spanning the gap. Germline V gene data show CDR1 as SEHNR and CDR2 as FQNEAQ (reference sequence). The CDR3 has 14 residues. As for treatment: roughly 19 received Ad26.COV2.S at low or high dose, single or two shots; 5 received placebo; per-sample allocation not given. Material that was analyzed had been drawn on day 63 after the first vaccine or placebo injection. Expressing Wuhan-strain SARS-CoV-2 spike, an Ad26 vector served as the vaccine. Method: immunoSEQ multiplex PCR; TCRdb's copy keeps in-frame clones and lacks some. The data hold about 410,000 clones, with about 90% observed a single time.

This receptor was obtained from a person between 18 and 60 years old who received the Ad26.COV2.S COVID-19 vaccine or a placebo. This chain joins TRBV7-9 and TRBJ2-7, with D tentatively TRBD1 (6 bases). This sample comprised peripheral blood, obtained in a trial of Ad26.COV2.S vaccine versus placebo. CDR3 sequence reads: CASSSTQGPYEQYF. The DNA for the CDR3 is TGTGCCAGCAGCTCTACACAGGGCCCCTACGAGCAGTACTTC.